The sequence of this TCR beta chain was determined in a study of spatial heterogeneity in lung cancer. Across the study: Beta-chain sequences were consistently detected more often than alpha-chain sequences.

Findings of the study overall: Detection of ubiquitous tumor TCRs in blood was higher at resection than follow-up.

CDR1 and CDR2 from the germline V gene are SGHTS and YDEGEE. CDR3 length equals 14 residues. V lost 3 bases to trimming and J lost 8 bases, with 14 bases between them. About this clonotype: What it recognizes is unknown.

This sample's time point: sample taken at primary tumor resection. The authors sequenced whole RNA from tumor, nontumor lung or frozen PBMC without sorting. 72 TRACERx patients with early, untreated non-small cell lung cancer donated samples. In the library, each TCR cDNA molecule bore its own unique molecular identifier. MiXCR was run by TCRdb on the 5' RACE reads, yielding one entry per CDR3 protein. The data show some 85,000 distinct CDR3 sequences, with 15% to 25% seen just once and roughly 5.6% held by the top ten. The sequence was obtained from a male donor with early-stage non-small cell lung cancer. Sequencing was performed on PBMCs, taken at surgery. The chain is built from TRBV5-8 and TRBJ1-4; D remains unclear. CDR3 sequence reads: CASSWERNEEKLFF. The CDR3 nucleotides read TGTGCCAGCAGCTGGGAGAGAAATGAAGAAAAACTGTTTTTT.